Listed here are 20 T cell receptor beta chains from one sample, sequenced in a study of T cell changes during pregnancy in multiple sclerosis (dated by TCRdb to the late 2010s). The protocol used for the library was the immunoSEQ multiplex PCR assay. Entries here come from immuneACCESS through TCRdb and include only in-frame sequences with V and J called. Some clones fail to appear in such tables; in the studies checked, an unresolved V gene covers under half of the shortfall, and the cause of the remainder is unknown. The sample table contains some 60,000 clones; only one count was recorded for roughly nine tenths of them. About 0.9% of the sample rests with the top ten. The source was peripheral blood, collected before pregnancy. Source of these receptors: a female donor with multiple sclerosis, enrolled in a pregnancy study.

This clone occurred a few times. The chain combines TRBV7-9 with TRBJ2-7; the D gene is possibly TRBD2 (5 bases). The CDR3 covers 14 residues. Germline assignment: CDR1 SEHNR and CDR2 FQNEAQ (reference sequence). V dropped 6 bases and J dropped 2 bases, with 14 bases sitting between them. The CDR3 DNA reads TGTGCCAGCAGTTCTGGACTTCGCGCCTACGAGCAGTACTTC. This sequence encodes CASSSGLRAYEQYF.

The chain links TRBV5-5 to TRBJ1-5; TRBD1 might be the D (5 bases). CDR1 and CDR2 from the germline V gene are SGHKS and YYEKEE (reference sequence). V shed 4 bases and J shed 2 bases, with 10 bases lying between them. The CDR3 has 14 amino acids. The CDR3 DNA sequence: TGTGCCAGCAGCCTTGACAGACGCAATCAGCCCCAGCATTTT. Encoded protein: CASSLDRRNQPQHF. Full variable domain (rest looked up from reference TRBV5-5 and TRBJ1-5): DAGVTQSPTHLIKTRGQQVTLRCSPISGHKSVSWYQQVLGQGPQFIFQYYEKEERGRGNFPDRFSARQFPNYSSELNVNALLLGDSALYLCASSLDRRNQPQHFGDGTRLSIL.

The rearrangement uses TRBV7-3 and TRBJ2-1; possible D gene TRBD2, 5 bases. CDR1 SGHTA and CDR2 FQGTGA come from the germline V gene. This CDR3 is built from 16 residues. Trimming removed 4 bases at V and 0 bases at J, with 13 bases between. CDR3 sequence (DNA): TGTGCCAGCAGCTCCCGAGGAACTAGCTCCTACAATGAGCAGTTCTTC. This encodes CASSSRGTSSYNEQFF.

The chain is built from TRBV15 and TRBJ2-1; the match to TRBD2 covers 8 bases. CDR1 is LNHNV and CDR2 is YYDKDF in the germline V gene (reference sequence). V shed 3 bases and J 2 bases; nucleotides not matched to a gene: 3. The CDR3 is 15 amino acids. This chain's CDR3 is CATSRPGGAYNEQFF. CDR3 coding DNA: TGTGCCACCAGCAGGCCGGGGGGGGCCTACAATGAGCAGTTCTTC.

J is TRBJ2-7 and V is TRBV6-5; D perhaps matches TRBD1 (5 bases). From germline, CDR1 is MNHEY and CDR2 SVGAGI. The CDR3 extends over 14 amino acids. V lost 4 bases and J 2 bases, leaving 12 bases between the germline ends. The CDR3 sequence: CASSWAGPAYEQYF. The CDR3 nucleotides are TGTGCCAGCAGTTGGGCAGGGCCGGCCTACGAGCAGTACTTC.

The chain recombines TRBV5-1 with TRBJ1-4; TRBD1 matches at 10 bases. The V gene end was trimmed by 3 bases and the J gene end by 4 bases; junction bases not matched to a gene: 30. The germline V gene has CDR1 SGHRS and CDR2 YFSETQ. This CDR3 contains 24 residues. Written as DNA, the CDR3 is TGCGCCAGCAGCTCCCCAGGGGACAGGGGTGATCTCGATCGTTCTAGTCGCCATAATGAAAAACTGTTTTTT. It is translated as CASSSPGDRGDLDRSSRHNEKLFF.

The chain is built from TRBV7-3 and TRBJ2-2; TRBD2 matches 7 bases. CDR3 length: 15 amino acids. The V and J ends lost 5 bases and 2 bases, in that order; junction bases with no gene match: 5. Germline assignment: CDR1 SGHTA and CDR2 FQGTGA. CDR3 coding DNA: TGTGCCAGCAGCCCTAGCGGACATAACACCGGGGAGCTGTTTTTT. Its translation: CASSPSGHNTGELFF.

The CDR3 loop is CASSPSLGQGEEKLFF. The CDR3 bases are TGTGCCAGCAGCCCCTCTTTGGGACAGGGCGAGGAAAAACTGTTTTTT. This rearrangement joins TRBV9 to TRBJ1-4; 9 bases align to TRBD1. J was trimmed by 8 bases and V by 4 bases; bases with no gene match: 12. Per the germline V gene, CDR1 is SGDLS and CDR2 is YYNGEE. CDR3 length equals 16 residues.

V is TRBV6-4 and J is TRBJ1-6, with TRBD1 matching over 11 bases. Losses at the gene ends were 6 bases for V and 0 bases for J; bases not matched to a gene: 4. Looked up from germline, CDR1 is MRHNA and CDR2 is SNTAGT. The length of the CDR3 is 17 residues. The CDR3 sequence: CASSPGQGVSYNSPLHF. DNA for the CDR3: TGTGCCAGCAGCCCGGGACAGGGGGTCTCCTATAATTCACCCCTCCACTTT.

The chain combines TRBV2 with TRBJ2-4, with 15 bases matching TRBD2. The J segment lost 4 bases and the V segment lost 11 bases, leaving 9 bases of the junction unmatched. There are 16 residues in the CDR3. Germline-derived CDR1 and CDR2 are SNHLY and FYNNEI. This CDR3 reads CAGQGGLAGGKNIQYF. CDR3 coding DNA: TGTGCCGGTCAGGGTGGACTAGCGGGGGGGAAAAACATTCAGTACTTC.

The V and J genes are TRBV4-3 and TRBJ1-3; D is ambiguous. The germline gives CDR1 LGHNA, CDR2 YSLEER. The CDR3 covers 15 residues. Trimming removed 0 bases at V and 0 bases at J, with 6 bases between. In DNA, the CDR3 is TGCGCCAGCAGCCAAGATTCTCTCTCTGGAAACACCATATATTTT. It specifies CASSQDSLSGNTIYF.

The chain combines TRBV6-5 with TRBJ2-6; D is undetermined. This CDR3 has 15 residues. Germline V gene data show CDR1 as MNHEY and CDR2 as SVGAGI. Trimming shortened V by 6 bases and J by 0 bases, and 9 bases separated the two germline ends. CDR3 sequence reads: CASSPPGSGANVLTF. CDR3 DNA: TGTGCCAGCAGCCCGCCGGGCTCTGGGGCCAACGTCCTGACTTTC.

The chain has TRBV7-2 and TRBJ1-6; D call uncertain. The germline gives CDR1 SGHTA, CDR2 FQGNSA. This CDR3 has 14 residues. Trimming removed 5 bases from V and 6 bases from J, with 11 bases in between. The CDR3 spells CASSLGWANSPLHF. CDR3 DNA sequence: TGTGCCAGCAGCCTAGGTTGGGCTAATTCACCCCTCCACTTT.

The genes are TRBV7-2 and TRBJ2-7; 8 bases align to TRBD2. V shed 5 bases and J 5 bases; nucleotides not matched to a gene: 8. The germline V gene has CDR1 SGHTA and CDR2 FQGNSA. The CDR3 length is 14 residues. CDR3 DNA: TGTGCCAGCAGCAGCGACCCGGGGGGGCACGAGCAGTACTTC. Protein sequence: CASSSDPGGHEQYF.

V and J are TRBV9 and TRBJ1-2; D is perhaps TRBD1 (6 bases). The CDR3 sequence is 12 residues long. The germline V gene encodes CDR1 SGDLS and CDR2 YYNGEE. V lost 4 bases to trimming and J lost 8 bases, with 12 bases between them. This CDR3 is CASSTNRDGYTF. DNA for the CDR3: TGTGCCAGCAGCACGAACAGGGACGGCTACACCTTC.

The chain employs TRBV4-3 and TRBJ2-7, with a tentative D call TRBD1 (5 bases). Trimming cost V 1 base and J 1 base, with 14 bases left between them. There are 16 residues in the CDR3. CDR1 is LGHNA, CDR2 YSLEER, per germline. CDR3 sequence (DNA): TGCGCCAGCAGCCAAGGGGCAGGGATCGGTTCCTACGAGCAGTACTTC. Translation: CASSQGAGIGSYEQYF.

This clone was seen a few times. The chain employs TRBV19 and TRBJ1-1; D remains unclear. Trimming left V 11 bases short and J 1 base short, with 8 bases between. The CDR3 consists of 11 residues. Per the germline V gene, CDR1 is LNHDA and CDR2 is SQIVND (reference sequence). The CDR3 bases are TGTGCCTCGAGGAGGAACACTGAAGCTTTCTTT. Translating it yields CASRRNTEAFF.

The V and J genes are TRBV6-5 and TRBJ1-5, with 9 bases that match TRBD1. The germline gives CDR1 MNHEY, CDR2 SVGAGI. There are 15 residues in the CDR3. V trimming: 6 bases; J trimming: 4 bases; junction bases outside the gene matches: 7. The CDR3 DNA sequence: TGTGCCAGCAGACAAGGACAGGGGCCGAATCAGCCCCAGCATTTT. This translates into CASRQGQGPNQPQHF.

This rearrangement joins TRBV10-2 to TRBJ1-3, with D unclear. CDR1 WSHSY and CDR2 SAAADI come from the germline V gene. This CDR3 has 12 residues. V was trimmed by 5 bases and J by 4 bases, leaving 6 bases between them. CDR3 nucleotide sequence: TGCGCCAGCAGTTCGGGGGGAAACACCATATATTTT. Translated: CASSSGGNTIYF.

Here the CDR3 reads CASRSVRLQETQYF. CDR3 sequence (DNA): TGTGCCAGCAGATCCGTACGACTACAAGAGACCCAGTACTTC. The chain links TRBV11-2 to TRBJ2-5; D is possibly TRBD2 (5 bases). Trimming cost V 6 bases and J 2 bases, with 13 bases left between them. This CDR3 contains 14 residues. Per germline, CDR1 SGHAT and CDR2 FQNNGV.